This T cell receptor beta chain was retrieved from a study of cytomegalovirus exposure and HLA in healthy donors. Findings of the study overall: The authors excluded some V segments, including TRBV6-2 and TRBV6-3, as indistinguishable. Some TCR beta chains (164 of them) were listed as cytomegalovirus-associated.

PCR amplification relied on 60 Vbeta primers (plus 13 Jbeta primers). Per the study methods: Some 11 million of the roughly 80 million unique TCR beta chains counted in a later analysis were shared. Sequencing was performed with immunoSEQ multiplex PCR; in TCRdb, only in-frame clones are kept and a portion is missing. Clone size and V and J calls were adopted from that table, with D and trimming inferred from the DNA. The sample records about 170,000 clones, about 82% being singletons. Notes on this clone: Its antigen is currently unknown.

CDR3 length: 15 residues. Trimming removed 0 bases from V and 7 bases from J, with 13 bases in between. Germline V gene lookup returns CDR1 SEHNR and CDR2 FQNEAQ (reference sequence). Sequenced input: PBMCs. The chain employs TRBV7-9 and TRBJ2-1, with D perhaps TRBD2 (6 bases). This clonotype was sampled from a male donor in good health and CMV-seronegative. Here the CDR3 reads CASSLAGGLRNEQFF. The CDR3 DNA follows: TGTGCCAGCAGCTTAGCGGGGGGTCTTCGGAATGAGCAGTTCTTC.